The TCR beta chain described here comes from a study of T cell repertoires in cytomegalovirus infection. Study background: CMV epitopes in the study were HLA-C-restricted (recently identified) and HLA-B-restricted (well studied). In public TCR beta signatures, there were indications of both CMV infection and matching HLA type.

TCRdb called the reads again in MiXCR, with one record for every CDR3 protein. This sample yields approximately 730,000 distinct CDR3 sequences, of which 30% to 40% are seen a single time; roughly 20% belongs to the top ten. Germline loops: CDR1 SGHVS, CDR2 FQNEAQ. With 2 bases removed from V and 2 bases from J, the gap between germline ends came to 13 bases. This CDR3 spans 15 amino acids. This clonotype was recorded a few times. No antigen is known for it. Overall study findings and caveats: Summed frequency of shared TCR beta families picked out CMV carriers who also had the relevant HLA. In two of eight donors, the top clonotype was HLA-C-restricted CMV-specific.

This chain uses TRBV7-8 with TRBJ2-7, with D tentatively TRBD1 (5 bases). The TCR comes from a human donor in good health (CMV status not recorded). Some clones in this sample may be carry-over from other donors' samples. Sequencing used cultured PBMCs, obtained from culture after CMV antigen stimulation. The CDR3: CASSLLVGATYEQYF. In nucleotides, the CDR3 is TGTGCCAGCAGCTTATTAGTTGGGGCGACCTACGAGCAGTACTTC.